This is a list of T cell receptor beta chains from one sample in a study of T cell repertoires in cytomegalovirus infection. Their antigens remain unidentified. TCRdb recomputed calls from the reads with MiXCR, one row per CDR3 protein. The sample has fewer than 900,000 distinct CDR3 sequences; almost 30% are singletons. Source: cultured CD8+ T cells from PBMCs, taken from culture after CMV antigen stimulation. These receptors were taken from a human donor in good health (CMV status not recorded). Some clones in this sample may be carry-over from other donors' samples. CDR3s include the opening cysteine and the closing phenylalanine or tryptophan. Each record gives: clone size, J gene, V gene, D gene, CDR3 DNA, CDR3 protein. A D gene is named only where the DNA matches it firmly. A clone size is listed for some rows: how often the clone was seen (once, few, many), or a class if it is expanded.

few TRBJ1-1 TRBV12-3/TRBV12-4 TRBD1 TGTGCCAGCAGGCCCGGGACAGGCCCGGACACTGAAGCTTTCTTT CASRPGTGPDTEAFF
many TRBJ2-1 TRBV6-2/TRBV6-3 - TGTGCCAGCAGTTATTACAGTTACAATGAGCAGTTCTTC CASSYYSYNEQFF
- TRBJ2-1 TRBV27 - TGTGCCAGCAGTTTCGGGGTCGCAGGCAATGAGCAGTTCTTC CASSFGVAGNEQFF
- TRBJ2-2 TRBV7-9 - TGTGCCAGCAGCCCTAGGAGCGCGAACACCGGGGAGCTGTTTTTT CASSPRSANTGELFF
- TRBJ1-5 TRBV7-8 - TGTGCCAGCAGCTTAGAAAGACAGCCAAATCAGCCCCAGCATTTT CASSLERQPNQPQHF
- TRBJ2-1 TRBV2 TRBD2 TGTGCCAGCAGTGAAGAACCGGGACTAGCGGGGGGTGAGCAGTTCTTC CASSEEPGLAGGEQFF
many TRBJ2-1 TRBV7-6 TRBD2 TGTGCCAGCAGCTTAGCGCGGCTAGCGGGCCCCCTGAGCTCCTACAATGAGCAGTTCTTC CASSLARLAGPLSSYNEQFF
- TRBJ1-1 TRBV9 - TGTGCCAGCAGCGTAGAGTTAAGGGGAATAAACACTGAAGCTTTCTTT CASSVELRGINTEAFF
- TRBJ1-4 TRBV15 - TGTGCCACCAGCCCGTGGGGGAGCATTGAAAAACTGTTTTTT CATSPWGSIEKLFF
- TRBJ1-1 TRBV18 TRBD1 TGTGCCAGCTCACCCTCCGGGCAGGGGGCGCGAGACACTGAAGCTTTCTTT CASSPSGQGARDTEAFF
- TRBJ1-2 TRBV6-5 TRBD1 TGTGCCAGCAGTTTAGTGGGACAGGGGCTCTATGGCTACACCTTC CASSLVGQGLYGYTF
- TRBJ2-1 TRBV7-3 TRBD2 TGTGCCAGCAGCTTTTTGGGACTAGCGGGGAGTGACAATGAGCAGTTCTTC CASSFLGLAGSDNEQFF
- TRBJ2-5 TRBV11-2 - TGTGCCAGCAGCTTAGACGGCAATCTCGGGACCCAGTACTTC CASSLDGNLGTQYF
few TRBJ1-2 TRBV28 TRBD1 TGTGCCAGCAGTCCCGGACAGGGGTGGAATGGCTACACCTTC CASSPGQGWNGYTF
few TRBJ1-1 TRBV27 - TGTGCCAGCGGCGTAGGAGGGTATACTGAAGCTTTCTTT CASGVGGYTEAFF
- TRBJ2-5 TRBV7-3 - TGTGTCAGCAGCTTAGGGACTCAACTGTACCAAGAGACCCAGTACTTC CVSSLGTQLYQETQYF
- TRBJ2-7 TRBV14 TRBD1 TGTGCCAGCAGCCAGACAGGGTTCTACGAGCAGTACTTC CASSQTGFYEQYF
- TRBJ2-7 TRBV9 TRBD1 TGTGCCAGCAGCAAAAACCGGGACAGGGGGACCTACGAGCAGTACTTC CASSKNRDRGTYEQYF
once TRBJ1-2 TRBV5-1 - TGCGCCAGCAGACCTGACAGGACCCTCTATGGCTACACCTTC CASRPDRTLYGYTF